This TCR beta chain originates from a study of blood T cells in healthy people across ages. Points from the study as a whole: The recorded TCR beta diversity per million T cells decreased in a roughly linear manner with age.

Isolated PBMCs totaled at least 7 million in each sample. This clonotype has a single count. As yet, its antigen is unknown. Germline loops: CDR1 LGHNA, CDR2 YNFKEQ. The V gene end was trimmed by 7 bases and the J gene end by 0 bases; junction bases not matched to a gene: 9. The CDR3 loop spans 15 amino acids. A second PCR, run for about 6 to 12 cycles, used a sample-barcoded 5' primer plus a J-beta primer mix. Each of the samples gave a minimum of 2.5 million paired-end reads that contained CDR3. MiXCR, run by TCRdb on the 5' RACE reads, gives a single entry per CDR3 protein. The repertoire consists of about 940,000 distinct CDR3 sequences, with around 48% occurring once and the leading ten covering roughly 12%.

Sequenced material: blood. The TCR was taken from a man in his thirties or forties in good health. The chain employs TRBV4-2 and TRBJ2-7; 7 nucleotides line up with TRBD2. CDR3 loop: CASNQASGDSYEQYF. In DNA form, the CDR3 reads TGTGCCAGCAACCAGGCTAGCGGTGACTCCTACGAGCAGTACTTC.